This TCR beta chain was sequenced in a study of cytomegalovirus exposure and HLA in healthy donors. The V and J ends lost 4 bases and 2 bases, in that order; junction bases with no gene match: 3. This CDR3 has 16 residues. The V gene's germline CDR1 is SGHAT and CDR2 FQNNGV. In the PCR, 60 Vbeta and 13 Jbeta primers were used. Produced via immunoSEQ multiplex PCR; TCRdb's table is partial and in-frame only. The repertoire consists of 150,000 or so clones, with roughly 72% occurring once and the leading ten covering approximately 1.5%. This clone was found a few times. This clonotype was sampled from a man in his forties in good health and CMV-seronegative. The sequenced sample consisted of PBMCs. The chain has TRBV11-2 and TRBJ2-1; TRBD2 matches 12 bases. The CDR3 reads CASSSSSGGAYNEQFF. The CDR3 DNA follows: TGTGCCAGCAGCTCCTCTAGCGGGGGGGCCTACAATGAGCAGTTCTTC.